This is a list of T cell receptor beta chains from one sample in a study of CD8 T cells in Susac syndrome. TCRdb re-analysed the immunoSEQ multiplex PCR reads in MiXCR, keeping a single row per CDR3 protein. The data show around 80,000 distinct CDR3 sequences, roughly 95% seen once. The sequencing sample was made of CD8+ T cells from PBMCs. The source is a human donor with Susac syndrome. Each CDR3 is given with its conserved first and last residue. The D gene is left open where the match is weak. The size field is filled for only some rows; it gives once, few, many or a size class.

CDR3,DNA,size,J,D,V
CASSPSKGRPQHF,TGTGCCAGCAGCCCATCTAAGGGGCGACCCCAGCATTTT,-,TRBJ1-5,-,TRBV14
CASSTQRVQETQYF,TGTGCCAGCAGTACACAGCGGGTCCAAGAGACCCAGTACTTC,-,TRBJ2-5,-,TRBV6-4
CASSEGSTDTQYF,TGTGCCAGCAGTGAAGGGAGCACAGATACGCAGTATTTT,-,TRBJ2-3,-,TRBV6-4
CASSLEIATNEKLFF,TGTGCCAGCAGCCTTGAGATTGCAACTAATGAAAAACTGTTTTTT,once,TRBJ1-4,-,TRBV2
CASSPAVAYEQYF,TGTGCCAGCTCACCGGCGGTAGCCTACGAGCAGTACTTC,once,TRBJ2-7,-,TRBV18
CASSERGESYEQYF,TGTGCCAGCAGCGAGCGGGGCGAGTCCTACGAGCAGTACTTC,-,TRBJ2-7,TRBD2,TRBV6-5
CASSEQYTEAFF,TGTGCCAGCAGTGAACAGTACACTGAAGCTTTCTTT,-,TRBJ1-1,-,TRBV6-1
CASSEKGTDTQYF,TGTGCCAGCAGTGAAAAGGGCACAGATACGCAGTATTTT,-,TRBJ2-3,-,TRBV25-1
CSVVQGEISYEQYF,TGCAGCGTTGTGCAGGGCGAAATCTCCTACGAGCAGTACTTC,-,TRBJ2-7,-,TRBV29-1
CASSRRTENYGYTF,TGTGCCAGCAGCCGAAGGACAGAAAACTATGGCTACACCTTC,-,TRBJ1-2,-,TRBV12-3/TRBV12-4
CASSTAGDADTQYF,TGTGCCAGCAGTACGGCAGGGGATGCAGATACGCAGTATTTT,-,TRBJ2-3,-,TRBV27
CASSFAGRVYEQYF,TGCGCCAGCAGCTTTGCAGGGAGGGTTTACGAGCAGTACTTC,-,TRBJ2-7,TRBD2,TRBV5-1
CAISTGGIGELFF,TGTGCCATAAGTACAGGGGGTATCGGGGAGCTGTTTTTT,-,TRBJ2-2,TRBD1,TRBV19
CATLNRKGAYEQYF,TGTGCCACCCTGAACAGGAAAGGGGCCTACGAGCAGTACTTC,once,TRBJ2-7,-,TRBV2
CASSVGPMAYEQYF,TGTGCCAGCAGTGTGGGACCCATGGCCTACGAGCAGTACTTC,-,TRBJ2-7,-,TRBV2
CATSRERGQGFYEQYF,TGTGCCACCAGCAGAGAACGCGGACAGGGATTCTACGAGCAGTACTTC,-,TRBJ2-7,TRBD1,TRBV15
CASSPTQSAYEQYF,TGTGCCAGCAGTCCGACCCAATCCGCCTACGAGCAGTACTTC,-,TRBJ2-7,-,TRBV7-9
CASSSWGTDTQYF,TGTGCCAGCAGCTCATGGGGCACAGATACGCAGTATTTT,once,TRBJ2-3,-,TRBV9